This T cell receptor (beta chain) was profiled in a study of CD8+CD57+ T cells in acquired aplastic anemia (dated by TCRdb to 2017 to 2018). Broadly, across the study: A mean of approximately 3 ug of DNA, ranging from roughly 0.2 to 27.4 ug, was extracted from sorted CD4+ and CD8+ cells. CD8+CD57+ expansion was defined as a frequency above the mean frequency observed in healthy subjects. General conclusions and limits of the study: Patients and healthy controls showed no significant difference in CD8+ Simpson's diversity (P=0.060). Roughly 30 CD8+ CDR3 sequences were shared between patients and controls but appeared highly expressed in patients and within their immunodominant clones.

V ends up 0 bases short and J 7 bases short, with an unmatched junction base count of 11. Measured from the cysteine to the phenylalanine, the CDR3 is 16 residues long. Only the CDR3 portion is preserved as DNA: 48 bases, with reading frame beginning at the first base. The germline V gene yields SNHLY for CDR1 and FYNNEI for CDR2. Patients chosen for sequencing had shown expansion of CD8+CD57+ cells by flow cytometry. Every patient had a diagnosis of severe acquired aplastic anemia based on International Study of Aplastic Anemia and Agranulocytosis and Camitta criteria. No patient had received any therapy when blood was sampled. In this study, sorted CD4+ and CD8+ T cells from the blood of healthy subjects and of severe aplastic anemia patients had their TCR repertoires deep-sequenced. Patients were enrolled under clinicaltrials.gov protocols 00001620, 01623167, 00001397, 00071045, 00081523 and 00961064 in the USA. Ficoll-Paque density gradient centrifugation was used to isolate peripheral blood mononuclear cells. CD4+ and CD8+ T cells were sorted by FACS or magnetic beads before DNA extraction.

Genomic DNA was used as template for profiling of TCR beta VDJ combinations and CDR3 sequences. An Illumina HiSeq 2000 was used for TCR repertoire sequencing. As for the original processing: Repertoire assessment relied on Simpson's diversity index, CDR3 size and DJ length profiles, and TRBV/TRBJ rearrangement plots. Whichever DNA sequence was most abundant in the deep sequencing data was defined as the immunodominant clone. CDR3 amino acid sequences were screened for sharing across subjects and were compared with published repertoires and the VDJdb database. Starting from the raw public reads, TCRdb applied fastp trimming at Q25, assembled clones with MiXCR and retained in-frame beta chains. For every CDR3 protein sequence, its rows merge into one entry that carries the most common genes and DNA. V and J calls and clone size were set by TCRdb, not the authors. For this sample there are 160,000 or so distinct CDR3 sequences; 40% to 50% appear just once. The ten top clones hold more than 0.85% of the sample.

A remark on this clonotype: Its antigen remains undetermined. The sample holds no much larger clone one base away, and base qualities are not on file.

This chain is built from TRBV2 and TRBJ1-2; TRBD1 agrees with 7 junctional bases. The clonotype originates from a human donor with aplastic anemia. Sequences were obtained from sorted CD4+, CD8+, or CD8+CD57+ T cells (not recorded which) from PBMCs. CDR3 protein: CASSEAGVDRKSGYTF. The DNA sequence is given as TGTGCCAGCAGTGAAGCCGGGGTGGACAGGAAGAGTGGCTACACCTTC.